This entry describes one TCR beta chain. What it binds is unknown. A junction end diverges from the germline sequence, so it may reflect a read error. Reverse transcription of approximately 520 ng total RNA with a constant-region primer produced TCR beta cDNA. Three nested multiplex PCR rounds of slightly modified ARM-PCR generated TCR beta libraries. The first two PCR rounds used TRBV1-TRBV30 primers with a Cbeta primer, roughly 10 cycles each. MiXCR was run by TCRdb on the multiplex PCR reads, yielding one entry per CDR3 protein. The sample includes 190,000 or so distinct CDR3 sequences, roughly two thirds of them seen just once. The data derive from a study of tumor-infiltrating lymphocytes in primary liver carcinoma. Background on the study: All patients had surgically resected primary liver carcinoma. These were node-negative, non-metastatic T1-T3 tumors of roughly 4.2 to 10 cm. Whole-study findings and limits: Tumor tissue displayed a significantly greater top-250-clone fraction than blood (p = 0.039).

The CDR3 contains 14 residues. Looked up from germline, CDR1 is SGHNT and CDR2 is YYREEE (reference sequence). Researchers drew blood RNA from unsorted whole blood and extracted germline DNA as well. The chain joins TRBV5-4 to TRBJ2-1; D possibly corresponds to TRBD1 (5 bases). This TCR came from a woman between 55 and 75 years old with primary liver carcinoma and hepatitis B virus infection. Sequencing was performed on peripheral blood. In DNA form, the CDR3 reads TGTGCCAGCAGCCAAGACAGCTCCTACAATGTGCAGTTCTTC. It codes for CASSQDSSYNVQFF.